This passage covers 25 T cell receptor beta chains from one sample sequenced in a study of Tregs in tolerant kidney transplant recipients. Libraries were prepared by immunoSEQ multiplex PCR; TCRdb keeps only in-frame clonotypes and omits some of them. The profile shows about 110,000 clones, around 91% of them singletons. The sample consisted of CD4+ T cells from blood, taken before the transplant. The receptors derive from a human donor who received a combined kidney and bone marrow transplant.

The chain employs TRBV5-1 and TRBJ2-1, with D possibly TRBD2 on 6 matching bases. The CDR3 extends over 18 amino acids. Per germline, CDR1 SGHRS and CDR2 YFSETQ. V gave up 4 bases and J gave up 0 bases, with 20 bases separating them. The CDR3 region has the DNA TGCGCCAGCAGCGCCCTGCCCGGGAGCGCGAGCTCCTACAATGAGCAGTTCTTC. Amino acids: CASSALPGSASSYNEQFF.

The V call is TRBV2, the J call TRBJ2-2; a weak D match, TRBD1 (5 bases). The CDR3 has 14 residues. Germline-derived CDR1 and CDR2 are SNHLY and FYNNEI. V was shortened by 5 bases and J by 4 bases, with 11 bases between the two germline ends. This CDR3 reads CASSLQGITGELFF. The CDR3 DNA follows: TGTGCCAGCAGTCTTCAGGGAATCACCGGGGAGCTGTTTTTT.

The rearrangement joins TRBV6-1 to TRBJ2-1, with a possible D match to TRBD1 (6 bases). Germline V CDR1 and CDR2: MNHNS, SASEGT. The CDR3 contains 14 residues. Trimming pared 6 bases from V and 4 bases from J, leaving 13 bases between. In DNA, the CDR3 is TGTGCCAGCAGCGCCGGGACAAAGTACAATGAGCAGTTCTTC. This gives the protein CASSAGTKYNEQFF.

The genes are TRBV6-5 and TRBJ1-5; no firm D call. The CDR3 has 14 amino acids. Germline CDR1 and CDR2: MNHEY and SVGAGI. Trimming shortened V by 0 bases and J by 5 bases, and 8 bases separated the two germline ends. The CDR3 reads CASSYSATYQPQHF. The CDR3, as DNA: TGTGCCAGCAGTTACTCGGCGACATATCAGCCCCAGCATTTT.

The V call is TRBV6-1, the J call TRBJ2-7; TRBD2 agrees at 9 bases. This CDR3 spans 15 amino acids. The germline CDR1 and CDR2 sequences are MNHNS and SASEGT. V shed 5 bases, J shed 5 bases, and the junction held 10 bases outside the gene matches. CDR3 amino acids: CASSNAGGPMNEQYF. The CDR3 nucleotides are TGTGCCAGCAGTAACGCGGGGGGGCCTATGAACGAGCAGTACTTC.

The genes are TRBV19 and TRBJ2-7; 9 positions match TRBD1. J was trimmed by 4 bases and V by 7 bases; bases with no gene match: 14. The CDR3 covers 16 residues. Germline V gene lookup returns CDR1 LNHDA and CDR2 SQIVND (reference sequence). CDR3 region: CASTRFPGTGLYEQYF. As DNA, the CDR3 is TGTGCCAGTACCAGATTCCCCGGGACAGGGTTGTACGAGCAGTACTTC.

This chain uses TRBV7-9 with TRBJ2-1, with TRBD2 as a possible D gene (7 bases). The germline gives CDR1 SEHNR, CDR2 FQNEAQ (reference sequence). The V gene lost 5 bases and the J gene lost 3 bases, with 26 bases spanning the gap. The CDR3 runs to 19 residues. The CDR3 DNA sequence: TGTGCCAGCAGCCCTTTCTCTCTCGGGGGGCCTTCTGGCTACAATGAGCAGTTCTTC. Encoded protein: CASSPFSLGGPSGYNEQFF.

This chain connects TRBV6-5 to TRBJ2-1; 10 nucleotides agree with TRBD2. There are 15 residues in the CDR3. Germline CDR1 MNHEY, CDR2 SVGAGI. Trimming took 6 bases from V and 3 from J; bases not matched to a gene: 5. CDR3 region: CASSRSSGGYNEQFF. CDR3 coding DNA: TGTGCCAGCAGCCGGTCTAGCGGGGGCTACAATGAGCAGTTCTTC.

The chain joins TRBV28 to TRBJ2-7; 9 bases agree with TRBD1. Germline trimming cut 5 bases from V and 1 base from J; bases unmatched to any gene: 6. Germline V gene sequence: CDR1 MDHEN, CDR2 SYDVKM. The CDR3 is made up of 15 amino acids. In DNA form, the CDR3 reads TGTGCCAGCAGTCCTCCGGGACAGGGATCCTACGAGCAGTACTTC. The encoded protein is CASSPPGQGSYEQYF.

This rearrangement joins TRBV5-1 to TRBJ2-2; D not certain. Trimming pared 4 bases from V and 0 bases from J, leaving 10 bases between. The V gene's germline CDR1 is SGHRS and CDR2 YFSETQ. This CDR3 is built from 15 residues. The CDR3 DNA reads as TGCGCCAGCAGCCTGGAGAGCTCGAACACCGGGGAGCTGTTTTTT. Its translation: CASSLESSNTGELFF.

The chain combines TRBV13 with TRBJ1-5; TRBD1 matches at 8 bases. Germline V gene data show CDR1 as PRHDT and CDR2 as FYEKMQ (reference sequence). J gave up 7 bases and V 4 bases, and 6 bases lay outside the gene matches. The CDR3 consists of 14 residues. This CDR3 is CASSSQGAGQPQHF. CDR3 nucleotide sequence: TGTGCCAGCAGCTCCCAGGGGGCTGGACAGCCCCAGCATTTT.

The chain carries TRBV28 and TRBJ1-1; D unresolved. In germline, CDR1 is MDHEN, CDR2 SYDVKM. The CDR3 sequence is 14 residues long. Trimming stripped 7 bases from V and 6 bases from J, with 18 bases between. The CDR3 region has the DNA TGTGCCAGCACCACTACGGGAGGGATAGCTGAAGCTTTCTTT. Protein product: CASTTTGGIAEAFF.

This chain joins TRBV4-3 and TRBJ2-7; tentative D call: TRBD2 (6 bases). Germline V CDR1 and CDR2: LGHNA, YSLEER. V shed 4 bases and J shed 6 bases, with 16 bases lying between them. This CDR3 spans 14 amino acids. This CDR3 is CASSPGGKSSEQYF. For the CDR3, the DNA is TGCGCCAGCAGCCCCGGAGGGAAAAGTTCCGAGCAGTACTTC.

The J gene is TRBJ2-5, the V gene TRBV7-2; possibly TRBD1 for D (5 bases). The germline V gene has CDR1 SGHTA and CDR2 FQGNSA. Trimming shortened V by 4 bases and J by 7 bases, and 10 bases separated the two germline ends. The CDR3 contains 12 residues. The CDR3 is CASSSDRGTQYF. The CDR3 DNA is TGTGCCAGCAGCTCCGACAGAGGGACCCAGTACTTC.

The rearrangement links TRBV19 to TRBJ1-4; 8 nucleotides match TRBD1. Germline V lookup: CDR1 LNHDA, CDR2 SQIVND (reference sequence). After removal of 5 bases from V and 0 bases from J, the junction contained 8 bases not matched to a gene. This CDR3 contains 17 residues. The CDR3 nucleotides read TGTGCCAGTAGTCCGAGGACAGGGAGGACAACTAATGAAAAACTGTTTTTT. Amino acids: CASSPRTGRTTNEKLFF.

The chain employs TRBV6-1 and TRBJ1-1, with 7 bases lining up with TRBD1. Germline V gives CDR1 MNHNS, CDR2 SASEGT. V lost 5 bases, J lost 4 bases, and 7 bases stayed unmatched. This CDR3 has 14 residues. CDR3: CASSRADRVTEAFF. Here the CDR3 DNA reads TGTGCCAGCAGTAGAGCAGACAGGGTCACTGAAGCTTTCTTT.

The chain has TRBV28 and TRBJ2-5; D is undetermined. CDR3 length: 14 residues. Trimming removed 4 bases from V and 5 bases from J, with 14 bases in between. The germline V gene has CDR1 MDHEN and CDR2 SYDVKM. CDR3 DNA: TGTGCCAGCAGTTACCCCGGCCCCAGGGAGACCCAGTACTTC. This codes for CASSYPGPRETQYF.

The chain couples TRBV5-1 to TRBJ2-1, with 9 bases that match TRBD2. The CDR3 consists of 16 residues. Germline V gene lookup returns CDR1 SGHRS and CDR2 YFSETQ. V gave up 3 bases and J gave up 5 bases; unmatched junction bases: 9. CDR3 DNA: TGCGCCAGCAGCTCCGTCCCCCAGCGGGGGGACAATGAGCAGTTCTTC. It codes for CASSSVPQRGDNEQFF.

With respect to this clone: Compared with germline, one end of the junction differs, possibly owing to a read error. The chain carries TRBV2 and TRBJ1-2; weak D call: TRBD1 (5 bases). CDR1 is SNHLY, CDR2 FYNNEI, per germline. The CDR3 length is 14 residues. The CDR3 loop reads CASREDRANYGYTF. Written as DNA, the CDR3 is TGTGCCAGCAGGGAAGACAGAGCTAACTATGGCTACACCTTC.

Concerning this clone itself: Other nucleotide sequences from this sample produce the same CDR3. The J gene is TRBJ2-7, the V gene TRBV7-9; 7 bases align to TRBD1. J was trimmed by 0 bases and V by 4 bases; bases with no gene match: 3. Per germline, CDR1 SEHNR and CDR2 FQNEAQ (reference sequence). The CDR3 spans 14 residues. DNA for the CDR3: TGTGCCAGCAGCTCCTCAGGGGGCTCCTACGAGCAGTACTTC. Amino acids: CASSSSGGSYEQYF. The full variable domain, completed using reference TRBV7-9 and TRBJ2-7, is DTGVSQNPRHKITKRGQNVTFRCDPISEHNRLYWYRQTLGQGPEFLTYFQNEAQLEKSRLLSDRFSAERPKGSFSTLEIQRTEQGDSAMYLCASSSSGGSYEQYFGPGTRLTVT.

The CDR3 nucleotides are TGTGCCAGCGGGCTAGCGGGGGCCCCGAGAGAGCAGTACTTC. Amino acid sequence: CASGLAGAPREQYF. The rearrangement links TRBV7-9 to TRBJ2-7, with TRBD2 matching 10 bases. The CDR3 loop spans 14 amino acids. Germline values: CDR1 SEHNR, CDR2 FQNEAQ (reference sequence). Trimming removed 8 bases from V and 7 bases from J; junction bases left unmatched: 11. Complete variable domain (other parts from reference TRBV7-9 and TRBJ2-7): DTGVSQNPRHKITKRGQNVTFRCDPISEHNRLYWYRQTLGQGPEFLTYFQNEAQLEKSRLLSDRFSAERPKGSFSTLEIQRTEQGDSAMYLCASGLAGAPREQYFGPGTRLTVT.

The V call is TRBV19, the J call TRBJ1-1; 11 bases are shared with TRBD1. This CDR3 is 16 amino acids long. V dropped 5 bases and J dropped 5; count of bases not matched to a gene: 10. Germline loops: CDR1 LNHDA, CDR2 SQIVND (reference sequence). CDR3 loop: CASSERTGGAVTEAFF. For the CDR3, the DNA is TGTGCCAGTAGTGAACGGACAGGGGGCGCGGTAACTGAAGCTTTCTTT.

This clone was recorded only once. The chain employs TRBV11-2 and TRBJ1-1, with D perhaps matching TRBD1 (6 bases). V gave up 3 bases and J gave up 0 bases, with 11 bases separating them. There are 15 residues in the CDR3. Germline V CDR1 and CDR2: SGHAT, FQNNGV. The CDR3 sequence: CASSLTNRVNTEAFF. CDR3 coding DNA: TGTGCCAGCAGCTTGACAAACAGGGTGAACACTGAAGCTTTCTTT.

This chain joins TRBV5-4 and TRBJ1-2, with D tentatively TRBD1 (6 bases). This CDR3 has 15 amino acids. With 4 bases removed from V and 6 bases from J, the gap between germline ends came to 19 bases. CDR1 and CDR2 (germline): SGHNT, YYREEE (reference sequence). This CDR3 is CASSRAGRGENGYTF. CDR3 DNA sequence: TGTGCCAGCAGCCGCGCTGGCAGGGGAGAAAATGGCTACACCTTC.

This clone was picked up one time. V usage is TRBV5-1 and J usage is TRBJ2-7; no clear D gene. Between the trimmed V and J ends, which lost 4 bases and 0 bases, there was a span of 5 bases. The V gene's germline CDR1 is SGHRS and CDR2 YFSETQ. This CDR3 comprises 12 residues. This CDR3 is CASSLSSYEQYF. The CDR3 DNA reads TGCGCCAGCAGCCTCAGCTCCTACGAGCAGTACTTC.